The 7 T cell receptor beta chains in this list originate from one sample, sequenced in a study of blood T cell repertoires in COVID-19. Generated by immunoSEQ multiplex PCR, the TCRdb table keeps only in-frame clones and is missing some. The sample holds approximately 140,000 clones, around 89% seen once. Sequencing input: peripheral blood. The receptors here all came from a middle-aged man with active or convalescent COVID-19.

The V and J genes are TRBV9 and TRBJ1-6; 7 bases match TRBD1. V shed 3 bases, J shed 7 bases, and the junction held 7 bases outside the gene matches. Germline CDR1 is SGDLS and CDR2 is YYNGEE. This CDR3 is 15 amino acids long. The CDR3 spells CASSATGTENSPLHF. As DNA, the CDR3 is TGTGCCAGCAGCGCCACCGGGACAGAGAATTCACCCCTCCACTTT.

V and J are TRBV11-3 and TRBJ1-1, with unresolved D. V was shortened by 5 bases and J by 1 base, with 8 bases between the two germline ends. Germline CDR1 reads SGHNT; CDR2 reads YENEEA. This CDR3 is built from 13 residues. DNA for the CDR3: TGTGCCAGCAGCCCTCGGTGGAACACTGAAGCTTTCTTT. Amino acids: CASSPRWNTEAFF.

The chain recombines TRBV12-2 with TRBJ1-1; TRBD1 is taken as the D call from the table, unchecked against the DNA. TRBV12-2 is a recognized pseudogene. The CDR3 extends over 14 amino acids. The CDR3 bases are TGTGCAAGTCGCTTAGGGACAGGGGGAACTGAAGCTTTCTTT. The encoded protein is CASRLGTGGTEAFF.

The chain has TRBV19 and TRBJ2-2, with D possibly TRBD1 on 6 matching bases. CDR3 length equals 14 residues. The germline V gene encodes CDR1 LNHDA and CDR2 SQIVND (reference sequence). V lost 6 bases and J lost 10, with 18 bases in between. As DNA, the CDR3 is TGTGCCAGTAGGAAGGCGAGTACAGGGCAGGAGCTGTTTTTT. Residues: CASRKASTGQELFF.

The rearrangement uses TRBV5-1 and TRBJ2-1, with 9 bases identical to TRBD2. This CDR3 spans 15 amino acids. V shed 4 bases, J shed 5 bases, and the junction held 7 bases outside the gene matches. CDR1 is SGHRS, CDR2 YFSETQ, per germline. CDR3 loop: CASSPRGTSNNEQFF. Here the CDR3 DNA reads TGCGCCAGCAGCCCCCGTGGGACTAGCAACAATGAGCAGTTCTTC.

The chain combines TRBV9 with TRBJ2-1; TRBD2 might be the D (5 bases). There are 15 residues in the CDR3. Trimming removed 0 bases at V and 7 bases at J, with 14 bases between. Germline CDR1 SGDLS, CDR2 YYNGEE. The chain's CDR3 is CASSVVGGSRNEQFF. For the CDR3, the DNA is TGTGCCAGCAGCGTAGTAGGTGGGAGTAGGAATGAGCAGTTCTTC.

The rearrangement links TRBV2 to TRBJ2-2; TRBD1 matches at 7 bases. The CDR3 has 14 residues. Trimming at V came to 9 bases and at J to 6 bases, leaving 10 bases not matched to a gene. Germline-derived CDR1 and CDR2 are SNHLY and FYNNEI. CDR3 region: CASRDRVRSGELFF. In DNA, the CDR3 is TGTGCCAGTAGAGACAGGGTCCGATCCGGGGAGCTGTTTTTT.